A single sample gave rise to the 4 T cell receptor beta chains below, sequenced in a study of CD8 T cells in Susac syndrome. Random hexamers were used to reverse transcribe the RNA input (about 0.5 to 1 ug). MiXCR, applied by TCRdb to the immunoSEQ multiplex PCR reads, yields one record per CDR3 protein. Among 150,000 to 160,000 distinct CDR3 sequences listed, roughly 95% were seen once. Sequencing used CD4+ T cells from PBMCs. Receptors originate from a human donor with Susac syndrome.

In this sample, this clonotype turned up once. The rearrangement uses TRBV11-3 and TRBJ2-7, with 7 positions matching TRBD1. CDR3 size: 15 residues. Trimming at V came to 5 bases and at J to 3 bases, leaving 10 bases not matched to a gene. Germline V gene lookup returns CDR1 SGHNT and CDR2 YENEEA. The CDR3 here is CASSKAQGRNYEQYF. The CDR3 DNA follows: TGTGCCAGCAGCAAGGCACAGGGGCGGAACTACGAGCAGTACTTC.

This rearrangement joins TRBV3-1 to TRBJ2-7; TRBD1 matches 8 bases. The V gene end was trimmed by 4 bases and the J gene end by 5 bases; junction bases not matched to a gene: 7. The CDR3 consists of 14 residues. Germline V lookup: CDR1 LGHDT, CDR2 YNNKEL (reference sequence). The CDR3 region is CASSRRTGSHEQYF. The CDR3, as DNA: TGTGCCAGCAGCCGCCGGACAGGGAGCCACGAGCAGTACTTC.

The chain links TRBV4-3 to TRBJ2-6; tentatively, D is TRBD2 (6 bases). Trimming shortened V by 3 bases and J by 0 bases, and 18 bases separated the two germline ends. The CDR3 contains 19 residues. The V gene's germline CDR1 is LGHNA and CDR2 YSLEER. The CDR3 is CASSQAGRGASSGANVLTF. The DNA for the CDR3 is TGCGCCAGCAGCCAGGCGGGAAGGGGCGCCTCCTCTGGGGCCAACGTCCTGACTTTC.

The rearrangement links TRBV6-5 to TRBJ2-5; D is perhaps TRBD1 or TRBD2 (5 bases each). The CDR3 loop spans 14 amino acids. In germline, CDR1 is MNHEY, CDR2 SVGAGI. Between the trimmed V and J ends, which lost 4 bases and 2 bases, there was a span of 11 bases. CDR3 DNA: TGTGCCAGCAGTTCCTCGTGGGGGCAAGAGACCCAGTACTTC. Encoded protein: CASSSSWGQETQYF.